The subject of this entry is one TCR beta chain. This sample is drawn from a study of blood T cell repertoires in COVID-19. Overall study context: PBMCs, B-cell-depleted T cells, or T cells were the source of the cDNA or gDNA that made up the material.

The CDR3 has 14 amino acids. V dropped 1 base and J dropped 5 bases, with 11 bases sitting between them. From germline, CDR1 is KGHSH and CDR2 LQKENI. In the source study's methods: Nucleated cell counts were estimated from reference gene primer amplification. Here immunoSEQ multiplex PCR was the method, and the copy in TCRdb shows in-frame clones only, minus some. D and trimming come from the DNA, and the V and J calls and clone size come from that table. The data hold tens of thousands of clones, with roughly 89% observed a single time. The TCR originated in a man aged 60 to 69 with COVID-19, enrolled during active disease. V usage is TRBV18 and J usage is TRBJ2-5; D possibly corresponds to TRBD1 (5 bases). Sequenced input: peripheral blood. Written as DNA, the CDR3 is TGTGCCAGCTCACCACAGACATCAGGGGAGACCCAGTACTTC. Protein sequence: CASSPQTSGETQYF.